This T cell receptor (beta chain) was sequenced for a study of spatial heterogeneity in lung cancer (dated 2019 in TCRdb). For the wider study: Beta-chain transcripts were consistently detected in greater numbers than alpha-chain transcripts, which likely reflects a higher abundance of beta-chain transcripts. In tumor regions, TCR transcript counts showed a strong correlation with a T cell transcriptional module score from matched bulk RNA-seq. In the raw uncorrected reads, each unique combination of TCR and UMI appeared more than ten times on average. In non-small cell lung cancer, the study quantitatively compared TCR alpha and beta repertoires across several tumor regions, matched nontumor lung, and blood. The study linked features of the TCR repertoire to counts of nonsynonymous mutations, which were determined by whole-exome sequencing of tumor tissue. Both alpha and beta chains were TCR-sequenced in 200 to 250 tumor regions, under 70 matched nontumor lung samples and around 50 PBMC samples obtained at surgery.

The time point label for this specimen denotes: sample taken at primary tumor resection. The donors were some 72 patients from the lung TRACERx cohort who had early-stage, untreated non-small cell lung cancer. For TCR sequencing, whole RNA was extracted from tumor and nontumor lung tissue, or from cryopreserved PBMC samples, and no cell sorting was done. Patients were selected for TCR sequencing only if sufficient RNA was available from at least two tumor regions. A lung pathologist reviewed the tumor and adjacent nontumor lung specimens before the specimens were selected. This clonotype showed up many times. Its cognate antigen has yet to be identified. Base quality data are lacking; no much larger clone is found one base away. Overall results and qualifications from the work: Additional single-cell paired TCR alpha and beta sequencing was considered necessary to confirm, at a functional level, the hypothesis that regional TCRs recognize regional mutations. The count of ubiquitous expanded TCRs correlated with the count of ubiquitous nonsynonymous mutations, and the count of regional expanded TCRs correlated with the count of regional nonsynonymous mutations. TCR-seq was estimated to cover only around 6.4% of tumor T cells for alpha chains and approximately 13% for beta chains. The tumor nonsynonymous mutation count correlated with the number of expanded alpha and beta TCRs within the tumor.

V is shortened by 1 base, J by 7 bases, and the region joining them spans 6 bases. There are 12 amino acids in the CDR3, from cysteine to phenylalanine inclusive. Kept here is only the CDR3 DNA, which spans 36 bases and is read in frame from base 1. From the germline V gene, CDR1 is MGHRA and CDR2 is YSYEKL. The method behind the library was 5' RACE. These reads were obtained on a NextSeq 500. The TCR library protocol attached a unique molecular identifier to each TCR cDNA molecule to allow correction of PCR and sequencing errors. The original methods were these. TCR identification, UMI-based error correction and CDR3 extraction were performed with Decombinator tools. TCRs above a frequency of 2 per 1,000, corresponding to the top 1% of the tumor frequency distribution, were defined as expanded. Expanded tumor TCRs were classed as regional if statistically deemed absent (corrected P<0.05) from at least one tumor region, otherwise ubiquitous. Renyi diversity was computed with the R vegan package after each repertoire had been subsampled 100 times to 5,000 TCRs. CDR3 similarity networks were built from amino acid triplet string-kernel similarity, connecting CDR3s with pairwise similarity above 0.82. The public reads were reanalyzed by TCRdb: fastp trimming at Q25, MiXCR alignment, in-frame beta chains only. CDR3 protein duplicates are merged, each entry listing the most common genes and DNA. The V and J calls reflect TCRdb's pipeline rather than the authors' work. The sample records around 20,000 distinct CDR3 sequences, approximately 3% of which are singletons. Jointly, the top ten make up roughly 7.5% of the sample.

The sample consisted of lung tumor tissue, taken at surgery. The chain couples TRBV4-1 to TRBJ2-3, with the D gene uncertain. The receptor comes from a male donor with early-stage non-small cell lung cancer. The CDR3 region: CASSQGSNTQYF. Here is the DNA: TGCGCCAGCAGCCAAGGTAGTAATACGCAGTATTTT.